The 20 T cell receptor beta chains below come from one sample, sequenced in a study of blood T cell repertoires in COVID-19. The assay was immunoSEQ multiplex PCR, and TCRdb's table has in-frame clones only and misses some. The data contain about 180,000 clones, roughly 89% of them singletons. The sequencing sample was made of PBMCs or T cells enriched from blood (not recorded which). The receptor set was obtained from a woman aged 40 to 50 with acute COVID-19.

V is TRBV13 and J is TRBJ2-2, with 7 bases lining up with TRBD2. This CDR3 spans 13 amino acids. Looked up from germline, CDR1 is PRHDT and CDR2 is FYEKMQ (reference sequence). V trimming: 5 bases; J trimming: 4 bases; junction bases outside the gene matches: 1. In DNA form, the CDR3 reads TGTGCCAGCAGCCAGCGGGGCACCGGGGAGCTGTTTTTT. It encodes CASSQRGTGELFF.

Only one count was recorded for this clone. V and J are TRBV6-5 and TRBJ1-2, with a tentative D call TRBD1 (5 bases). The CDR3 extends over 12 amino acids. Germline values: CDR1 MNHEY, CDR2 SVGAGI. Trimming pared 7 bases from V and 8 bases from J, leaving 14 bases between. CDR3 loop: CASKAGPLGYTF. The DNA of the CDR3 is TGTGCCAGCAAGGCGGGGCCCCTAGGCTACACCTTC.

The V call is TRBV10-3, the J call TRBJ1-2, with TRBD1 matching over 9 bases. Germline values: CDR1 ENHRY, CDR2 SYGVKD. V dropped 5 bases and J dropped 6; count of bases not matched to a gene: 7. The CDR3 is made up of 14 amino acids. The CDR3 loop is CAISRDRDSNGYTF. The CDR3 nucleotides read TGTGCCATCAGTCGGGACAGGGATAGTAATGGCTACACCTTC.

In its sample, this clone was seen once. The chain carries TRBV12-5 and TRBJ1-4; perhaps TRBD1 as D (6 bases). CDR1 is LGHNT and CDR2 is FRNRAP in the germline V gene. The CDR3 sequence is 15 residues long. V was clipped by 0 bases and J by 8 bases, with 13 bases between them. The CDR3 nucleotides are TGTGCTAGTGGTTTGGTAACAGGGCAAACAGAAAAACTGTTTTTT. It codes for CASGLVTGQTEKLFF.

The rearrangement joins TRBV6-1 to TRBJ1-4; 8 bases agree with TRBD1. Germline values: CDR1 MNHNS, CDR2 SASEGT. The CDR3 is made up of 16 amino acids. The V and J ends lost 4 bases and 7 bases, in that order; junction bases with no gene match: 11. CDR3 sequence reads: CASSGQGRTTFEKLFF. The CDR3 bases are TGTGCCAGCAGTGGACAGGGGCGTACAACGTTTGAAAAACTGTTTTTT.

The rearrangement joins TRBV12-3 or TRBV12-4 to TRBJ1-1; D may be TRBD1 (6 bases). This CDR3 spans 13 amino acids. The V gene lost 0 bases and the J gene lost 8 bases, with 10 bases spanning the gap. The CDR3: CASSLAGAKEAFF. CDR3 sequence (DNA): TGTGCCAGCAGTTTAGCGGGGGCGAAGGAAGCTTTCTTT.

V gene TRBV19 combines with J gene TRBJ1-1, with 7 bases identical to TRBD1. Trimming removed 5 bases from V and 5 bases from J; junction bases left unmatched: 17. Germline V gene lookup returns CDR1 LNHDA and CDR2 SQIVND (reference sequence). The CDR3 is 17 residues long. CDR3 nucleotides: TGTGCCAGTAGTGCTCCCGACAGGGCGGATTTGAGGACTGAAGCTTTCTTT. This gives the protein CASSAPDRADLRTEAFF.

V and J are TRBV11-2 and TRBJ2-7, with 7 bases fitting TRBD2. CDR1 is SGHAT and CDR2 is FQNNGV in the germline V gene. The CDR3 sequence is 16 residues long. The V and J ends lost 1 base and 2 bases, in that order; junction bases with no gene match: 8. The chain's CDR3 is CASSLGGGSAPYEQYF. The DNA for the CDR3 is TGTGCCAGCAGCTTAGGGGGCGGGAGTGCCCCCTACGAGCAGTACTTC.

The J gene is TRBJ2-7, the V gene TRBV18; D gene ambiguous. With 1 base removed from V and 5 bases from J, the gap between germline ends came to 18 bases. This CDR3 spans 16 amino acids. Germline V gene lookup returns CDR1 KGHSH and CDR2 LQKENI. The CDR3 protein is CASSPLPQASTDEQYF. The CDR3 DNA reads TGTGCCAGCTCACCACTGCCGCAGGCATCGACCGACGAGCAGTACTTC.

The rearrangement uses TRBV19 and TRBJ2-2; TRBD2 aligns across 9 bases. This CDR3 comprises 17 residues. Germline CDR1 LNHDA, CDR2 SQIVND (reference sequence). The junction had 5 bases not matched to a gene; V was cut back by 1 base and J by 2 bases. The CDR3 sequence: CASSIGGLALNTGELFF. The CDR3 DNA sequence: TGTGCCAGTAGTATAGGGGGACTAGCCTTAAACACCGGGGAGCTGTTTTTT.

The chain recombines TRBV6-5 with TRBJ2-7, with 8 bases fitting TRBD2. Germline assignment: CDR1 MNHEY and CDR2 SVGAGI. J was trimmed by 5 bases and V by 6 bases; bases with no gene match: 12. The CDR3 totals 15 residues. The CDR3 coding sequence is TGTGCCAGCAGGTCCCCGGGACTAGACAACCACGAGCAGTACTTC. This gives the protein CASRSPGLDNHEQYF.

This chain uses TRBV3-1 (or the pseudogene TRBV3-2) with TRBJ2-1, with 7 nucleotides matching TRBD1. The germline V gene has CDR1 LGHDT and CDR2 YNNKEL (reference sequence). The J segment lost 8 bases and the V segment lost 0 bases, leaving 13 bases of the junction unmatched. This CDR3 is 17 amino acids long. CDR3 nucleotide sequence: TGTGCCAGCAGCCAAGATCGAAGTAGGCAGGGGGATTATGAGCAGTTCTTC. Protein product: CASSQDRSRQGDYEQFF.

The J gene is TRBJ2-6, the V gene TRBV7-2; no definite D call. This CDR3 has 18 amino acids. Trimming removed 7 bases at V and 0 bases at J, with 19 bases between. Germline CDR1 and CDR2: SGHTA and FQGNSA. CDR3 protein: CASTAPEFHVSGANVLTF. The CDR3 bases are TGTGCCAGCACCGCCCCTGAGTTCCACGTCTCTGGGGCCAACGTCCTGACTTTC.

The rearrangement links TRBV7-9 to TRBJ2-4, with 10 nucleotides matching TRBD2. The CDR3 contains 17 residues. Germline CDR1 SEHNR, CDR2 FQNEAQ (reference sequence). Unmatched junction bases numbered 6, after V lost 2 bases and J lost 2 bases. The CDR3 nucleotides read TGTGCCAGCAGCTTAAGTCTAGCGGGAGTGCCCAAAAACATTCAGTACTTC. Amino acid sequence: CASSLSLAGVPKNIQYF.

The count of this clone is one. This chain links TRBV28 with TRBJ1-6; TRBD1 aligns across 8 bases. The CDR3 loop spans 19 amino acids. The V and J ends lost 6 bases and 3 bases, in that order; junction bases with no gene match: 16. Germline CDR1 MDHEN, CDR2 SYDVKM. This CDR3 is CASSYTGGRHINYNSPLHF. The CDR3 coding sequence is TGTGCCAGCAGCTATACAGGGGGAAGACACATAAACTATAATTCACCCCTCCACTTT.

V usage is TRBV5-6 and J usage is TRBJ2-5; 8 bases match TRBD2. V gave up 4 bases and J gave up 5 bases; unmatched junction bases: 7. Germline CDR1 SGHDT, CDR2 YYEEEE. This CDR3 spans 14 amino acids. In DNA form, the CDR3 reads TGTGCCAGCAGCCTCAGCGGGAGCGGGGAGACCCAGTACTTC. Amino acids: CASSLSGSGETQYF.

This rearrangement joins TRBV28 to TRBJ2-1, with 10 bases that match TRBD2. Trimming removed 6 bases from V and 1 base from J; junction bases left unmatched: 0. This CDR3 spans 14 amino acids. Looked up from germline, CDR1 is MDHEN and CDR2 is SYDVKM. DNA of the CDR3: TGTGCCAGCAGAGCGGGGGGGTCCTACAATGAGCAGTTCTTC. Translated, it gives CASRAGGSYNEQFF.

J is TRBJ1-4 and V is TRBV3-1 (or the pseudogene TRBV3-2); D is unresolved. Germline CDR1 reads LGHDT; CDR2 reads YNNKEL (reference sequence). The CDR3 runs to 15 residues. Trimming left V 4 bases short and J 7 bases short, with 16 bases between. CDR3 sequence reads: CASSRRQELSEKLFF. The CDR3 DNA is TGTGCCAGCAGCCGACGACAAGAACTTTCTGAAAAACTGTTTTTT.

This chain connects TRBV7-9 to TRBJ1-4; tentatively, D is TRBD1 (5 bases). The CDR3 contains 15 residues. V was clipped by 5 bases and J by 0 bases, with 10 bases between them. The germline gives CDR1 SEHNR, CDR2 FQNEAQ (reference sequence). This chain's CDR3 is CASSTDRATNEKLFF. The CDR3 DNA reads as TGTGCCAGCAGCACAGACAGAGCAACTAATGAAAAACTGTTTTTT.

The chain joins TRBV24-1 to TRBJ2-5; 10 bases agree with TRBD1. The germline CDR1 and CDR2 sequences are KGHDR and SFDVKD. J lost 5 bases, V lost 5 bases, and 7 bases had no gene match. The CDR3 is 15 amino acids. CDR3 residues: CATSGGQGLRETQYF. In nucleotides, the CDR3 is TGTGCCACCAGTGGGGGACAGGGGTTGAGGGAGACCCAGTACTTC.